This is a list of T cell receptor beta chains from one sample in a study of blood T cell repertoires in COVID-19. Sequencing was performed with immunoSEQ multiplex PCR; in TCRdb, only in-frame clones are kept and a portion is missing. The repertoire consists of roughly 250,000 clones, with about nine tenths occurring once and the leading ten covering roughly 12%. The sample consisted of peripheral blood. These receptors were collected from a woman aged 25 to 45 with COVID-19, enrolled during active disease. The CDR3 runs from the conserved cysteine through the conserved F or W. The D gene is left open where the match is weak. The size field is filled for only some rows; it gives once, few, many or a size class.

>TRBJ1-1|TRBD1|-|TRBV11-2
CASSLGRGTEAFF
TGTGCCAGCAGCTTAGGCAGGGGGACTGAAGCTTTCTTT
>TRBJ2-1|-|-|TRBV6-5
CASSYDTTTKFF
TGTGCCAGCAGTTACGATACCACGACAAAGTTCTTC
>TRBJ1-4|-|-|TRBV10-1
CASSTPGQSANEKLFF
TGCGCCAGCAGCACTCCAGGGCAGTCCGCTAATGAAAAACTGTTTTTT
>TRBJ2-2|-|-|TRBV27
CASSLNGATGELFF
TGTGCCAGCAGTTTAAATGGGGCCACCGGGGAGCTGTTTTTT
>TRBJ1-6|-|-|TRBV3-1/TRBV3-2
CASSHRALGVPLHF
TGTGCCAGCAGCCACCGCGCCCTGGGAGTCCCCCTCCACTTT
>TRBJ1-2|-|once|TRBV3-1/TRBV3-2
CASSQGQGNYGYTF
TGTGCCAGCAGCCAAGGCCAGGGAAACTATGGCTACACCTTC
>TRBJ2-2|-|-|TRBV5-1
CASSSRGTNTGELFF
TGCGCCAGCAGCTCGAGGGGGACCAACACCGGGGAGCTGTTTTTT
>TRBJ2-1|-|once|TRBV6-1
CASSEDAMSGNEQFF
TGTGCCAGCAGTGAGGACGCTATGAGCGGAAATGAGCAGTTCTTC
>TRBJ1-1|-|few|TRBV10-1
CASSAPGREAFF
TGCGCCAGCAGCGCCCCGGGGAGAGAAGCTTTCTTT
>TRBJ1-2|-|-|TRBV19
CASTPSGLYGYTF
TGTGCCAGTACCCCCTCCGGACTCTATGGCTACACCTTC
>TRBJ1-5|-|-|TRBV12-3/TRBV12-4
CASSLMRGQPQHF
TGTGCCAGCAGCCTAATGCGGGGTCAGCCCCAGCATTTT
>TRBJ2-5|TRBD2|-|TRBV3-1/TRBV3-2
CASSQEALAGGETQYF
TGTGCCAGCAGCCAAGAGGCACTAGCGGGGGGGGAGACCCAGTACTTC
>TRBJ1-6|-|-|TRBV27
CASSLWGGELNSPLHF
TGTGCCAGCAGTTTATGGGGGGGGGAATTGAATTCACCCCTCCACTTT
>TRBJ1-2|-|-|TRBV19
CASSTLAGAYGYTF
TGTGCCAGTAGTACCCTAGCAGGGGCCTATGGCTACACCTTC
>TRBJ1-1|-|few|TRBV7-6
CASSLAGARTEAFF
TGTGCCAGCAGCTTAGCGGGGGCGCGGACTGAAGCTTTCTTT
>TRBJ1-4|-|once|TRBV5-5
CASSGSGAKNEKLFF
TGTGCCAGCAGCGGAAGCGGGGCAAAGAATGAAAAACTGTTTTTT
>TRBJ1-1|-|-|TRBV10-2
CASSESTGGEAFF
TGCGCCAGCAGTGAGTCGACGGGGGGTGAGGCTTTCTTT
>TRBJ1-2|-|-|TRBV4-1
CASSPPGILGGGYTF
TGCGCCAGCAGCCCTCCCGGGATTCTCGGCGGTGGCTACACCTTC
>TRBJ2-1|TRBD1|-|TRBV5-1
CASSPGTGGQQFF
TGCGCCAGCAGCCCCGGGACAGGGGGCCAGCAGTTCTTC
>TRBJ1-1|-|once|TRBV14
CASSQFTWGVTEAFF
TGTGCCAGCAGCCAATTCACTTGGGGGGTTACTGAAGCTTTCTTT
>TRBJ1-2|TRBD1|-|TRBV20-1
CSARVQGTYTF
TGCAGTGCTAGAGTACAGGGGACGTACACCTTC
>TRBJ1-2|TRBD1|-|TRBV5-1
CASSLDPRLTVDRGSPSYGYTF
TGCGCCAGCAGCTTGGATCCAAGACTCACGGTTGACAGGGGGAGTCCCAGCTATGGCTACACCTTC